A selection of T cell receptor beta chains follows, all from one sample in a study of blood T cell repertoires in COVID-19. The assay was immunoSEQ multiplex PCR, and TCRdb's table has in-frame clones only and misses some. The table has around 400,000 clones, about 89% seen once; the top ten hold about 0.83%. The sample comprised PBMCs or T cells enriched from blood (not recorded which). The source is a middle-aged woman who had been exposed to COVID-19. The CDR3 runs from the conserved cysteine through the conserved F or W. Fields, in order: CDR3 length, J gene, V gene, clone size, D gene, CDR3 DNA, CDR3 protein. The D gene is left open where the match is weak. Expanded clones are given a class, and other clones once, few, many or no size at all.

>16|TRBJ2-3|TRBV5-6|-|-
TGTGCCAGCAGCTTGTCGACGGGAGTGACGGTAGATACGCAGTATTTT
CASSLSTGVTVDTQYF
>18|TRBJ2-3|TRBV18|-|-
TGTGCCAGCTCACCTCTGAGAACCCCTATCCTAAGCACAGATACGCAGTATTTT
CASSPLRTPILSTDTQYF
>15|TRBJ2-7|TRBV11-2|-|-
TGTGCCAGCAGCTTACAACCAGGGGACTCCTACGAGCAGTACTTC
CASSLQPGDSYEQYF
>17|TRBJ2-2|TRBV19|-|-
TGTGCCAGTAGTATAAGCAGGGGCCTTCCGAGCACCGGGGAGCTGTTTTTT
CASSISRGLPSTGELFF
>13|TRBJ1-2|TRBV19|few|TRBD1
TGTGCCAGTAGCCCTCAGGGGGCGCCTGGCTACACCTTC
CASSPQGAPGYTF
>18|TRBJ1-3|TRBV5-5|once|-
TGTGCCAGCAGCTTGCCAGGGAGGACCTGGGACTCTGGAAACACCATATATTTT
CASSLPGRTWDSGNTIYF
>15|TRBJ2-1|TRBV4-3|-|TRBD2
TGCGCCAGCAGCCAAGATTTACTAGCGGCTGGGGGCCCGTTCTTC
CASSQDLLAAGGPFF
>14|TRBJ1-2|TRBV19|-|-
TGTGCCAGTAGTCCTCTTCAGTCAAACTATGGCTACACCTTC
CASSPLQSNYGYTF
>15|TRBJ1-3|TRBV7-9|-|-
TGTGCCAGCAGCTTACAGGGTCGCAAGGCAAACACCATATATTTT
CASSLQGRKANTIYF
>18|TRBJ2-2|TRBV30|-|TRBD2
TGTGCCTGGGGCGGTGGTTCAGCGGGAGGGCCGGGCACCGGGGAGCTGTTTTTT
CAWGGGSAGGPGTGELFF
>14|TRBJ1-1|TRBV7-9|-|-
TGTGCCAGCAGCTTGACGGGGATGAACACTGAAGCTTTCTTT
CASSLTGMNTEAFF
>14|TRBJ1-5|TRBV10-1|-|-
TGCGCCAGCAGTGAGTCAGGGCGGGATCAGCCCCAGCATTTT
CASSESGRDQPQHF
>13|TRBJ1-2|TRBV30|-|TRBD1
TGTGCCTGGAGTCAGGGGGCGTTTGATGGCTACACCTTC
CAWSQGAFDGYTF
>16|TRBJ2-7|TRBV28|once|TRBD1
TGTGCCAGCAGGACTTTGGGGACAGGGCATATCTACGAGCAGTACTTC
CASRTLGTGHIYEQYF
>15|TRBJ2-4|TRBV7-2|-|TRBD2
TGTGCCAGCAGCTTTAGCGGGGGGGCCTCAAACATTCAGTACTTC
CASSFSGGASNIQYF
>16|TRBJ1-2|TRBV21-1|-|-
TGTGCCAGCAGCAAAGATGGGGGGACGGGGGACTATGGCTACACCTTC
CASSKDGGTGDYGYTF
>14|TRBJ2-2|TRBV6-4|-|TRBD1
TGTGCCAGCAGACAGACAGGGGCCACCGGGGAGCTGTTTTTT
CASRQTGATGELFF
>14|TRBJ1-5|TRBV28|-|-
TGTGCCAGCCGCCGGGGTGGAGGCAATCAGCCCCAGCATTTT
CASRRGGGNQPQHF
>15|TRBJ1-5|TRBV10-1|few|-
TGCGCCAGCAGGGAAGACATTCATAGCAATCAGCCCCAGCATTTT
CASREDIHSNQPQHF
>14|TRBJ2-5|TRBV19|-|-
TGTGCCAGTAGTATCTTGGACAGCCAAGAGACCCAGTACTTC
CASSILDSQETQYF
>16|TRBJ1-2|TRBV24-1|-|TRBD1
TGTGCCACCAGTGATGGGACAGGGGGATCAGTCTATGGCTACACCTTC
CATSDGTGGSVYGYTF
>15|TRBJ1-5|TRBV6-1|-|-
TGTGCCAGCAGTGAATGGCAGGGTAGCAATCAGCCCCAGCATTTT
CASSEWQGSNQPQHF
>16|TRBJ2-1|TRBV7-6|-|TRBD1
TGTGCCAGCAGCTCGATACGGACAGGAACCTACAATGAGCAGTTCTTC
CASSSIRTGTYNEQFF
>16|TRBJ1-2|TRBV19|-|-
TGTGCCAGTAGTATCTCACAAATAGGGGTTCGCTATGGCTACACCTTC
CASSISQIGVRYGYTF
>12|TRBJ1-2|TRBV6-2/TRBV6-3|-|-
TGTGCCAGCAGTTTGAGGCTCTATGGCTACACCTTC
CASSLRLYGYTF
>18|TRBJ1-2|TRBV7-9|-|TRBD1
TGTGCCAGCAGCCCACGATCGGGACAGGGGGAGGGGAACTATGGCTACACCTTC
CASSPRSGQGEGNYGYTF
>15|TRBJ2-3|TRBV13|-|TRBD2
TGTGCCAGCAGCCTCGGTCGAAGCGGGGAAGATACGCAGTATTTT
CASSLGRSGEDTQYF
>15|TRBJ2-3|TRBV6-6|-|TRBD2
TGTGCCAGCGGAGTGGGCAGCGGGGGGGCAGATACGCAGTATTTT
CASGVGSGGADTQYF
>15|TRBJ1-6|TRBV7-2|-|TRBD1
TGTGCCAGCAGCTTAGGACAGGGTGTCGATTCACCCCTCCACTTT
CASSLGQGVDSPLHF
>14|TRBJ1-1|TRBV4-1|-|-
TGCGCCAGCAGCCAAGCATCCCCACCTATTGAAGCTTTCTTT
CASSQASPPIEAFF
>15|TRBJ2-5|TRBV5-4|-|TRBD2
TGTGCCAGCAGCTTGAGACTAGCGGGGGGAGAGACCCAGTACTTC
CASSLRLAGGETQYF
>15|TRBJ1-5|TRBV5-1|-|-
TGCGCCAGCAGCTTGGCGGGGAATAGCAATCAGCCCCAGCATTTT
CASSLAGNSNQPQHF
>13|TRBJ2-1|TRBV7-2|-|-
TGTGCCAGCAGCTTGGGGCTAGCGTATGAGCAGTTCTTC
CASSLGLAYEQFF
>17|TRBJ2-1|TRBV12-5|-|TRBD1
TGTGCTAGTGGTCCGCCCTCTAAGACAGGGACCTACAATGAGCAGTTCTTC
CASGPPSKTGTYNEQFF
>13|TRBJ1-6|TRBV11-2|-|-
TGTGCCAGCAGCTTACGCTATAATTCACCCCTCCACTTT
CASSLRYNSPLHF
>15|TRBJ2-3|TRBV5-1|-|-
TGCGCCAGCAGCTTGTTCTTGACTAGAACAGATACGCAGTATTTT
CASSLFLTRTDTQYF
>12|TRBJ1-4|TRBV18|-|-
TGTGCCAGCTCCCGGGAAGGGGAAAAACTGTTTTTT
CASSREGEKLFF
>15|TRBJ1-1|TRBV18|-|-
TGTGCCAGCTCACCACCGCGGGTCCCGAACACTGAAGCTTTCTTT
CASSPPRVPNTEAFF
>15|TRBJ2-2|TRBV7-2|-|-
TGTGCCAGCAGTCGGACTAGGGGGGACACCGGGGAGCTGTTTTTT
CASSRTRGDTGELFF
>14|TRBJ2-7|TRBV30|few|TRBD2
TGTGCCTGGAGTGTACAGCGGGGGCACGACGAGCAGTACTTC
CAWSVQRGHDEQYF
>13|TRBJ2-2|TRBV5-1|-|-
TGCGCCAGCAGCTTCAGGGTGGCCGGGGAGCTGTTTTTT
CASSFRVAGELFF
>15|TRBJ2-1|TRBV7-2|-|TRBD1
TGTGCCAGCAGAACACCGGGACAGGTGAGCAATGAGCAGTTCTTC
CASRTPGQVSNEQFF
>12|TRBJ1-2|TRBV3-1/TRBV3-2|-|-
TGTGCCAGCAGCCCCGGGGGGGGCAGCTACACCTTC
CASSPGGGSYTF